This T cell receptor beta chain is drawn from a study of blood T cell repertoires in COVID-19. The CDR3 spans 14 residues. Germline CDR1 reads SGHDT; CDR2 reads YYEEEE. Trimming shortened V by 2 bases and J by 4 bases, and 10 bases separated the two germline ends. TCRdb's copy holds only in-frame clones and misses some; the assay was immunoSEQ multiplex PCR. The sample yields about 210,000 clones, roughly 80% seen once. The chain recombines TRBV5-6 with TRBJ2-1; D gene unclear. Sequenced sample: peripheral blood. This sequence originates from a woman in her seventies with acute or convalescent COVID-19. CDR3 loop: CASSLLGEYNEQFF. The CDR3 bases are TGTGCCAGCAGCTTATTAGGAGAATACAATGAGCAGTTCTTC. Full variable domain (rest looked up from reference TRBV5-6 and TRBJ2-1): DAGVTQSPTHLIKTRGQQVTLRCSPKSGHDTVSWYQQALGQGPQFIFQYYEEEERQRGNFPDRFSGHQFPNYSSELNVNALLLGDSALYLCASSLLGEYNEQFFGPGTRLTVL.